Listed below are T cell receptor beta chains from one sample, sequenced in a study of blood T cells in healthy people across ages. TCRdb fed the 5' RACE reads into MiXCR, producing one record per CDR3 protein. The sample gives 1.2 million to 1.5 million distinct CDR3 sequences, approximately 38% of which show up once; roughly 7.7% is in the top ten. The sample comprised blood. The receptors come from a woman aged 18-30 years in good health. Both conserved end residues are part of each CDR3. The D gene is left open where the match is weak. Size is omitted from some rows. Given values are once, few, many or a class for expanded clones.

abundance	d_gene	j_gene	v_gene	CDR3nt	CDR3aa
.	TRBD1	TRBJ2-4	TRBV18	TGTGCCAGCTCACGAGAGACAGGGTATGAGCAGTACTTC	CASSRETGYEQYF
.	.	TRBJ2-1	TRBV5-1	TGCGCCAGCAGCCTCTCACTAGGTGAGCAGTTCTTC	CASSLSLGEQFF
.	.	TRBJ2-3	TRBV27	TGTGCCAGCGGGAGGAGGCACACAGATACGCAGTATTTT	CASGRRHTDTQYF
few	.	TRBJ2-7	TRBV5-1	TGCGCCAGCAGCTTGGACGGGACAATCGGCGAGCAGTACTTC	CASSLDGTIGEQYF
.	.	TRBJ1-1	TRBV2	TGTGCCAGCATCATCCACCCCGGGACACTCAATGAAGCTTTCTTT	CASIIHPGTLNEAFF
few	TRBD2	TRBJ2-3	TRBV12-3/TRBV12-4	TGTGCCACTCGACTAGCGGGGGTAGATACGCAGTATTTT	CATRLAGVDTQYF
.	.	TRBJ2-4	TRBV6-5	TGTGCCAGCAGACCGGGGACTTGGGCCAAAAACATTCAGTACTTC	CASRPGTWAKNIQYF
few	.	TRBJ2-5	TRBV7-2	TGTGCCAGCAGCTTAGGCCTAAGCGTGGAGACCCAGTACTTC	CASSLGLSVETQYF
.	TRBD2	TRBJ2-7	TRBV24-1	TGTGCCACCAGTGAGATGGGCGAACTAGCGGGCGCACTGGACGAGCAGTACTTC	CATSEMGELAGALDEQYF
few	.	TRBJ1-2	TRBV7-9	TGTGCCAGCCCTGATATGTATGGCTACACCTTC	CASPDMYGYTF
many	.	TRBJ2-3	TRBV5-1	TGCGCCAGCAGCTTGCCCATGGACGGTGCTGATACGCAGTATTTT	CASSLPMDGADTQYF
.	TRBD1	TRBJ1-4	TRBV3-1	TGTGCCAGCAGCCAAGGAGGGGGCGACGAAAAACTGTTTTTT	CASSQGGGDEKLFF
.	.	TRBJ2-3	TRBV24-1	TGTGCCACCAGTGATTTCCTAGGAGTTACGCAGTATTTT	CATSDFLGVTQYF
.	TRBD1	TRBJ1-1	TRBV6-1	TGTGCCAGCAGTGAAGGACGGGACAGGGCGAACACTGAAGCTTTCTTT	CASSEGRDRANTEAFF
.	TRBD1	TRBJ1-2	TRBV10-3	TGTGCCATCAGTGAGTCGGACAGGCAGTATGGCTACACCTTC	CAISESDRQYGYTF
.	.	TRBJ2-3	TRBV29-1	TGCAGCGTAACAGGGCGGATTGGTTCAGATACGCAGTATTTT	CSVTGRIGSDTQYF
few	.	TRBJ2-1	TRBV11-2	TGTGCCAGCAGCAGGATGGACGAGCAGTTCTTC	CASSRMDEQFF
.	TRBD1	TRBJ2-7	TRBV7-9	TGTGCCAGCAGCTTCGCAGGGGGCGCCGAGCAGTACTTC	CASSFAGGAEQYF
.	TRBD2	TRBJ2-7	TRBV20-1	TGCAGTGCCTCGACGGGCGGGGGCTCCTACGAGCAGTACTTC	CSASTGGGSYEQYF
.	.	TRBJ1-5	TRBV12-3/TRBV12-4	TGTGCCAGCAGCCCGGGCGGGGATAGCAATCAGCCCCAGCATTTT	CASSPGGDSNQPQHF
many	TRBD2	TRBJ2-1	TRBV11-2	TGTGCCAGCAGCTTTACGGGAGGGTCCTACAATGAGCAGTTCTTC	CASSFTGGSYNEQFF
.	TRBD2	TRBJ2-1	TRBV11-2	TGTGCCAGCGGGCGGGGGGGTCCCTCCTACAATGAGCAGTTCTTC	CASGRGGPSYNEQFF
.	.	TRBJ1-1	TRBV5-1	TGCGCCAGCAGCTTGGGAGACAGGCTGAACACTGAAGCTTTCTTT	CASSLGDRLNTEAFF
few	TRBD1	TRBJ2-7	TRBV2	TGTGCCAGCGTAAGACAGGGTACCTACGAGCAGTACTTC	CASVRQGTYEQYF
few	.	TRBJ2-3	TRBV4-1	TGCGCCAGCAGCCGGATGGGGTTGGCGCAGTATTTT	CASSRMGLAQYF
few	.	TRBJ2-3	TRBV12-3/TRBV12-4	TGTGCCAGCAGTATATGGGACCAGAGGGATACGCAGTATTTT	CASSIWDQRDTQYF
few	TRBD1	TRBJ2-7	TRBV5-1	TGCGCCAGCAGCTTCCAACCGCCAGGGACAGGGAGCTACGAGCAGTACTTC	CASSFQPPGTGSYEQYF
once	TRBD2	TRBJ2-7	TRBV20-1	TGCAGTGCCCCCGGGGACTACAAATTCCCCTACGAGCAGTACTTC	CSAPGDYKFPYEQYF
few	TRBD2	TRBJ2-7	TRBV10-3	TGTGCCATCAGTGCCCAACCGCAAAGCGGGGGGGCCTCCGAGCAGTACTTC	CAISAQPQSGGASEQYF
few	.	TRBJ2-1	TRBV20-1	TGCAGTGCTAGGGACCCCCACACCACCTCCTACAATGAGCAGTTCTTC	CSARDPHTTSYNEQFF
.	TRBD1	TRBJ1-1	TRBV7-2	TGTGCCAGCAGCTTGGACAGGGACCAAAGTGGGGCTTTCTTT	CASSLDRDQSGAFF
.	.	TRBJ1-3	TRBV28	TGTGCCAGCAGTCCCCAGGGGACCATTGGCGGAAACACCATATATTTT	CASSPQGTIGGNTIYF
.	.	TRBJ1-5	TRBV28	TGTGCCAGCAAAACGCCAGGGAGGCCCCAGCATTTT	CASKTPGRPQHF
few	TRBD2	TRBJ2-7	TRBV20-1	TGCAGTGCCCGGGGGAGCGGGGCGTACGAGCAGTACTTC	CSARGSGAYEQYF
.	.	TRBJ1-4	TRBV18	TGTGCCAGCTCACCTTGGGACGGACATAATGAAAAACTGTTTTTT	CASSPWDGHNEKLFF